What follows are 27 T cell receptor beta chains derived from one specimen sequenced in a study of T-cell reconstitution after alpha-beta-depleted transplantation in children. Preparation of the TCRbeta library used unique molecular identifiers. TCRdb recomputed calls from the PCR reads with MiXCR, one row per CDR3 protein. The sample shows almost 600,000 distinct CDR3 sequences, 27% of them seen only once. This sample comprised PBMCs, obtained before TCRalphabeta/CD19-depleted stem cell transplant. These receptors came from a boy under three years old with Wiskott-Aldrich syndrome, due to receive a stem cell transplant.

The gene calls are TRBV5-1 and TRBJ2-5, with D perhaps being TRBD1 or TRBD2 (6 bases each). CDR3 length equals 16 residues. V was cut by 0 bases and J by 1 base, with 13 bases left in between. Per the germline V gene, CDR1 is SGHRS and CDR2 is YFSETQ. CDR3 region: CASSLALGGLQETQYF. Written as DNA, the CDR3 is TGCGCCAGCAGCTTGGCCCTGGGGGGCCTCCAAGAGACCCAGTACTTC.

The rearrangement joins TRBV7-9 to TRBJ1-6, with D maybe TRBD1 (6 bases). The CDR3 extends over 13 amino acids. Germline loops: CDR1 SEHNR, CDR2 FQNEAQ (reference sequence). Trimming pared 5 bases from V and 10 bases from J, leaving 12 bases between. CDR3 bases: TGTGCCAGCAGCCCCAGGGGTGTGTCACCCCTCCACTTT. It encodes CASSPRGVSPLHF. The full variable domain, with the rest looked up from reference TRBV7-9 and TRBJ1-6, is DTGVSQNPRHKITKRGQNVTFRCDPISEHNRLYWYRQTLGQGPEFLTYFQNEAQLEKSRLLSDRFSAERPKGSFSTLEIQRTEQGDSAMYLCASSPRGVSPLHFGNGTRLTVT.

V is TRBV15 and J is TRBJ1-5; D ambiguous. Trimming cost V 3 bases and J 1 base, with 7 bases left between them. Germline V lookup: CDR1 LNHNV, CDR2 YYDKDF (reference sequence). The CDR3 has 14 residues. The CDR3 loop reads CATSSLTSNQPQHF. In DNA form, the CDR3 reads TGTGCCACCAGCAGTCTCACGAGCAATCAGCCCCAGCATTTT.

V and J are TRBV5-1 and TRBJ2-7, with D possibly called TRBD1 or TRBD2 (6 bases each). V was cut by 1 base and J by 1 base, with 12 bases left in between. The CDR3 is 15 residues long. Germline CDR1 reads SGHRS; CDR2 reads YFSETQ. CDR3 sequence: CASSLSAGQSYEQYF. The CDR3 DNA follows: TGCGCCAGCAGCTTGAGTGCGGGACAATCCTACGAGCAGTACTTC.

This clonotype has just a few counts. This chain joins TRBV6-2 or TRBV6-3 and TRBJ2-7; 10 positions match TRBD2. This CDR3 has 18 amino acids. In germline, CDR1 is MNHEY, CDR2 SVGEGT. J lost 4 bases, V lost 5 bases, and 17 bases had no gene match. The DNA for the CDR3 is TGTGCCAGCAGTCCTCCGGCCCTTAGCGGGAGGAGAAGGTACGAGCAGTACTTC. Translated: CASSPPALSGRRRYEQYF.

The chain employs TRBV5-1 and TRBJ2-1; 15 bases match TRBD2. The CDR3 consists of 19 residues. Trimming took 6 bases from V and 0 from J; bases not matched to a gene: 10. Germline V CDR1 and CDR2: SGHRS, YFSETQ. CDR3 amino acids: CASKLGTSGRPSSYNEQFF. The CDR3, as DNA: TGCGCCAGCAAGCTAGGGACTAGCGGGAGGCCCAGCTCCTACAATGAGCAGTTCTTC. Combining the CDR3 with reference TRBV5-1 and TRBJ2-1 gives the whole variable domain KAGVTQTPRYLIKTRGQQVTLSCSPISGHRSVSWYQQTPGQGLQFLFEYFSETQRNKGNFPGRFSGRQFSNSRSEMNVSTLELGDSALYLCASKLGTSGRPSSYNEQFFGPGTRLTVL.

This chain uses TRBV5-1 with TRBJ2-7; D is possibly TRBD2 (5 bases). Trimming removed 4 bases at V and 3 bases at J, with 8 bases between. The CDR3 contains 12 residues. The germline V gene encodes CDR1 SGHRS and CDR2 YFSETQ. The CDR3 here is CASSISGYEQYF. As DNA, the CDR3 is TGCGCCAGCAGCATAAGCGGCTACGAGCAGTACTTC.

This chain connects TRBV5-1 to TRBJ2-1; 9 nucleotides line up with TRBD2. The V gene end was trimmed by 4 bases and the J gene end by 6 bases; junction bases not matched to a gene: 8. This CDR3 contains 15 residues. Germline V CDR1 and CDR2: SGHRS, YFSETQ. This chain's CDR3 is CASSPNPLAGNEQFF. The CDR3 DNA follows: TGCGCCAGCAGCCCTAACCCACTAGCGGGCAATGAGCAGTTCTTC.

The chain combines TRBV6-1 with TRBJ2-7, with 12 nucleotides matching TRBD1. CDR1 is MNHNS and CDR2 is SASEGT in the germline V gene. The CDR3 extends over 15 amino acids. V dropped 6 bases and J dropped 3; count of bases not matched to a gene: 6. CDR3 amino acids: CASSAGTGGLYEQYF. The CDR3 bases are TGTGCCAGCAGCGCCGGGACAGGGGGCCTCTACGAGCAGTACTTC.

CDR3 loop: CASSLAGGGRRYGYTF. The DNA of the CDR3 is TGTGCCAGCAGCTTAGCGGGCGGAGGGAGGCGGTATGGCTACACCTTC. The V and J genes are TRBV7-9 and TRBJ1-2; unclear D gene. The CDR3 has 16 residues. V lost 0 bases and J 5 bases, leaving 16 bases between the germline ends. CDR1 and CDR2 (germline): SEHNR, FQNEAQ (reference sequence).

This clonotype was detected only a few times. This chain connects TRBV20-1 to TRBJ2-7; 11 bases align to TRBD1. The CDR3 totals 13 residues. Losses at the gene ends were 6 bases for V and 2 bases for J; bases not matched to a gene: 3. CDR1 is DFQATT, CDR2 SNEGSKA, per germline (reference sequence). CDR3 coding DNA: TGCAGTGCACTGGACAGGGGGCCCTACGAGCAGTACTTC. Translated: CSALDRGPYEQYF.

This clonotype was counted at least ten times. The chain links TRBV5-1 to TRBJ2-3; D not certain. From germline, CDR1 is SGHRS and CDR2 YFSETQ. This CDR3 contains 11 residues. V lost 0 bases, J lost 7 bases, and 3 bases lay in between. CDR3 protein: CASSLDNTQYF. The CDR3 DNA follows: TGCGCCAGCAGCTTGGATAATACGCAGTATTTT.

This clonotype came up a few times. The chain couples TRBV30 to TRBJ2-2; 7 nucleotides match TRBD2. The trim removed 4 bases at V and 3 bases at J, leaving 5 bases unmatched. CDR3 size: 14 residues. Germline CDR1 reads GTSNPN; CDR2 reads SVGIG (reference sequence). CDR3 protein: CAWKLARDTGELFF. The DNA of the CDR3 is TGTGCCTGGAAACTAGCGAGAGACACCGGGGAGCTGTTTTTT.

This sequence joins TRBV9 and TRBJ1-3; D is uncertain. Germline V CDR1 and CDR2: SGDLS, YYNGEE. CDR3 length: 17 residues. V was pared by 3 bases and J by 0 bases, with 16 bases between. The DNA for the CDR3 is TGTGCCAGCAGCGCAAACGACCAGAAAACCTCTGGAAACACCATATATTTT. Encoded protein: CASSANDQKTSGNTIYF.

This clonotype was seen only a few times. V is TRBV11-2 and J is TRBJ2-3, with unresolved D. This CDR3 is built from 16 residues. Trimming stripped 1 base from V and 0 bases from J, with 11 bases between. Germline V gene lookup returns CDR1 SGHAT and CDR2 FQNNGV. In DNA, the CDR3 is TGTGCCAGCAGCTTAGGGCTAGTCACGAGCACAGATACGCAGTATTTT. This sequence encodes CASSLGLVTSTDTQYF.

This clonotype was recorded a few times. J is TRBJ2-3 and V is TRBV7-2; 9 nucleotides align to TRBD2. The CDR3 has 16 amino acids. The germline V gene has CDR1 SGHTA and CDR2 FQGNSA. After removal of 4 bases from V and 4 bases from J, the junction contained 9 bases not matched to a gene. CDR3 DNA: TGTGCCAGCAGCTCCGGTAGCGGGAGTGGTGCAGATACGCAGTATTTT. The encoded protein is CASSSGSGSGADTQYF.

This chain uses TRBV12-3 or TRBV12-4 with TRBJ1-5; D not certain. CDR3 length equals 14 residues. V gave up 5 bases and J gave up 7 bases, with 15 bases separating them. CDR3 residues: CASSPHPPGQPQHF. DNA of the CDR3: TGTGCCAGCAGTCCACATCCTCCTGGGCAGCCCCAGCATTTT.

The chain has TRBV7-9 and TRBJ1-1; D gene unclear. This CDR3 is 14 amino acids long. Trimming removed 1 base from V and 4 bases from J, with 10 bases in between. CDR1 SEHNR and CDR2 FQNEAQ come from the germline V gene (reference sequence). The CDR3 reads CASSLVGGLTEAFF. CDR3 coding DNA: TGTGCCAGCAGCTTAGTTGGCGGGCTCACTGAAGCTTTCTTT.

This clonotype has just a few counts. The V and J genes are TRBV5-1 and TRBJ2-7; 7 positions agree with TRBD1. The length of the CDR3 is 14 residues. From germline, CDR1 is SGHRS and CDR2 YFSETQ. V lost 2 bases to trimming and J lost 3 bases; unmatched junction nucleotides: 5. CDR3 protein: CASSFKGGGYEQYF. For the CDR3, the DNA is TGCGCCAGCAGCTTCAAAGGGGGCGGCTACGAGCAGTACTTC. Variable domain in full (rest from reference TRBV5-1 and TRBJ2-7): KAGVTQTPRYLIKTRGQQVTLSCSPISGHRSVSWYQQTPGQGLQFLFEYFSETQRNKGNFPGRFSGRQFSNSRSEMNVSTLELGDSALYLCASSFKGGGYEQYFGPGTRLTVT.

CDR3 nucleotide sequence: TGTGCCAGCAGCTTCGCCGGGACCCTCTACGAGCAGTACTTC. Encoded protein: CASSFAGTLYEQYF. V is TRBV5-5 and J is TRBJ2-7; perhaps D is TRBD1 or TRBD2 (5 bases each). The CDR3 spans 14 residues. V was clipped by 2 bases and J by 3 bases, with 12 bases between them. The germline CDR1 and CDR2 sequences are SGHKS and YYEKEE (reference sequence). Full variable domain (missing parts from reference TRBV5-5 and TRBJ2-7): DAGVTQSPTHLIKTRGQQVTLRCSPISGHKSVSWYQQVLGQGPQFIFQYYEKEERGRGNFPDRFSARQFPNYSSELNVNALLLGDSALYLCASSFAGTLYEQYFGPGTRLTVT.

The chain combines TRBV5-6 with TRBJ2-7, with a possible D match to TRBD1 (5 bases). Germline CDR1 is SGHDT and CDR2 is YYEEEE. This CDR3 spans 15 amino acids. V lost 4 bases and J lost 4, with 18 bases in between. The CDR3 spells CASSADRTAGYEQYF. The CDR3 region has the DNA TGTGCCAGCAGCGCTGACAGAACAGCAGGATACGAGCAGTACTTC.

This clonotype turned up a few times. The CDR3: CSARDRGGADSPLHF. CDR3 sequence (DNA): TGCAGTGCTAGAGATCGGGGAGGGGCGGATTCACCCCTCCACTTT. The chain couples TRBV20-1 to TRBJ1-6, with D possibly TRBD1 on 5 matching bases. CDR3 length: 15 residues. Trimming stripped 0 bases from V and 8 bases from J, with 14 bases between. Germline lookup yields CDR1 DFQATT and CDR2 SNEGSKA (reference sequence).

The V call is TRBV5-5, the J call TRBJ2-7; tentative D call: TRBD1 (6 bases). V shed 3 bases and J shed 5 bases, with 15 bases lying between them. There are 14 residues in the CDR3. The germline V gene encodes CDR1 SGHKS and CDR2 YYEKEE (reference sequence). CDR3 DNA sequence: TGTGCCAGCAGCTCAAACAGGGCCAGCCACGAGCAGTACTTC. Its translation: CASSSNRASHEQYF.

This clonotype was recorded a few times. The V gene is TRBV6-1, the J gene TRBJ1-6; D call uncertain. Deletions cut 7 bases from V and 8 bases from J, with 12 bases between. This CDR3 is built from 13 residues. Germline V gene data show CDR1 as MNHNS and CDR2 as SASEGT. The CDR3 is CASKGSLDSPLHF. For the CDR3, the DNA is TGTGCCAGCAAGGGCAGTTTGGATTCACCCCTCCACTTT.

The J gene is TRBJ2-1, the V gene TRBV7-9; possible D gene TRBD1, 6 bases. Trimming removed 5 bases at V and 8 bases at J, with 13 bases between. The V gene's germline CDR1 is SEHNR and CDR2 FQNEAQ (reference sequence). The CDR3 covers 13 residues. CDR3 nucleotide sequence: TGTGCCAGCAGCGGCCCGACAGGATATGAGCAGTTCTTC. Protein sequence: CASSGPTGYEQFF.

In its sample, this clonotype was seen a few times. The V gene is TRBV27, the J gene TRBJ1-2; TRBD1 matches 8 bases. CDR1 and CDR2 (germline): MNHEY, SMNVEV (reference sequence). There are 13 residues in the CDR3. V lost 6 bases to trimming and J lost 8 bases; unmatched junction nucleotides: 8. CDR3 coding DNA: TGTGCCAGCAGCTCGGACAGGGATAAGGGCTACACCTTC. Residues: CASSSDRDKGYTF.

This clonotype has only a few counts. The CDR3 region has the DNA TGTGCCAGCAGTTTTGAAGGGCTAGCGAGGGGTTCCGGGGAGCTGTTTTTT. It is translated as CASSFEGLARGSGELFF. The chain carries TRBV6-5 and TRBJ2-2; maybe TRBD2 (6 bases). Trimming stripped 4 bases from V and 6 bases from J, with 21 bases between. From germline, CDR1 is MNHEY and CDR2 SVGAGI. The CDR3 is 17 amino acids.